These 6 T cell receptor beta chains were all obtained from the same sample, sequenced in a study of cytomegalovirus exposure and HLA in healthy donors (dated by TCRdb to the late 2010s). Preparation of the library involved the immunoSEQ multiplex PCR assay. A mixture of 60 forward primers for TCR Vbeta segments and 13 reverse primers for TCR Jbeta segments was used in the multiplex PCR. The source is immuneACCESS, and TCRdb retained only in-frame sequences with V and J called. Part of the clones is not carried over; for the studies checked, unresolved V genes explain less than half of this, and the remainder is unexplained. The table for this sample lists roughly 170,000 clones; approximately 80% of them were counted only once. Approximately 1.3% of the sample rests with the top ten. Sequencing was performed on PBMCs. The receptor source for this set is a young man in good health and CMV-seronegative.

The chain has TRBV19 and TRBJ1-5; tentative D call: TRBD1 (6 bases). Per the germline V gene, CDR1 is LNHDA and CDR2 is SQIVND (reference sequence). V lost 4 bases and J lost 7, with 17 bases in between. CDR3 size: 15 residues. CDR3 sequence: CASSTSKQGNQPQHF. The CDR3 DNA reads TGTGCCAGTAGTACCTCCAAACAGGGTAACCAGCCCCAGCATTTT.

This clone was seen a handful of times. The rearrangement links TRBV28 to TRBJ2-7, with 7 bases identical to TRBD1. The germline V gene encodes CDR1 MDHEN and CDR2 SYDVKM. Trimming at V came to 5 bases and at J to 5 bases, leaving 12 bases not matched to a gene. The CDR3 is 15 amino acids. CDR3 sequence reads: CASSLPTGNGDEQYF. The DNA for the CDR3 is TGTGCCAGCAGTCTTCCGACAGGGAATGGCGACGAGCAGTACTTC. The full variable domain, its missing parts supplied by reference TRBV28 and TRBJ2-7, is DVKVTQSSRYLVKRTGEKVFLECVQDMDHENMFWYRQDPGLGLRLIYFSYDVKMKEKGDIPEGYSVSREKKERFSLILESASTNQTSMYLCASSLPTGNGDEQYFGPGTRLTVT.

V and J are TRBV6-5 and TRBJ1-3; D is undetermined. Germline CDR1 MNHEY, CDR2 SVGAGI. CDR3 length: 15 residues. V shed 7 bases and J shed 2 bases, with 15 bases lying between them. CDR3 DNA: TGTGCCAGCACCGTTAACCGGGAAGCTGGAAACACCATATATTTT. Its translation is CASTVNREAGNTIYF.

The sample holds a few counts of this clone. The CDR3 spells CASSGQGSTQYF. CDR3 in DNA: TGTGCCAGTAGCGGACAGGGGTCGACCCAGTACTTC. This chain links TRBV6-5 with TRBJ2-5; 9 nucleotides align to TRBD1. This CDR3 has 12 amino acids. The germline CDR1 and CDR2 sequences are MNHEY and SVGAGI. V dropped 9 bases and J dropped 7; count of bases not matched to a gene: 6.

CDR3 DNA sequence: TGTGCCAGCAGTTCTTTAGAGACCCAGTACTTC. This sequence encodes CASSSLETQYF. The chain recombines TRBV6-5 with TRBJ2-5, with D uncertain. This CDR3 comprises 11 residues. The germline V and J ends were trimmed by 4 bases and 4 bases, with 4 bases remaining between them. CDR1 and CDR2 (germline): MNHEY, SVGAGI.

The chain has TRBV19 and TRBJ2-1, with TRBD2 identical over 14 bases. J was trimmed by 3 bases and V by 5 bases; bases with no gene match: 9. Germline lookup yields CDR1 LNHDA and CDR2 SQIVND (reference sequence). The CDR3 is 18 amino acids. The CDR3: CASSAIRTSGRSYNEQFF. DNA of the CDR3: TGTGCCAGTAGTGCGATTCGGACTAGCGGGAGGAGCTACAATGAGCAGTTCTTC.